This T cell receptor beta chain was retrieved from a study of circulating CD8 cells and anti-PD-1 response in melanoma. Study results and caveats: Published repertoire comparisons used only baseline and M1 samples from a small cohort with few responders. Some patients were treatment-naive; others were previously treated. Tumor reactivity was tested by peptide assays on expanded sorted subsets. Clonotype sharing was highest between DPOS and TIGIT subsets.

Each library started from roughly 16 ng of total RNA using the QIAseq Immune Repertoire TCR panel. TCRdb analysed the reads with MiXCR anew, one entry per CDR3 protein. The sample holds 350 to 450 distinct CDR3 sequences, over 9% seen once. CDR3 length equals 14 residues. Germline values: CDR1 MNHNY, CDR2 SVGAGI (reference sequence). Trimming cost V 5 bases and J 4 bases, with 15 bases left between them. Live CD3+CD8+TCRalphabeta+ cells were sorted into four subsets by PD-1 and/or TIGIT. This clonotype was recorded a few times. Its antigen is currently unknown. A much bigger clone sits one base away, suggesting this may be a read error.

The origin of this receptor is a human donor with melanoma. The donor label of this sample is uncertain. Some clones in this sample may be carry-over from other donors' samples. The rearrangement joins TRBV6-6 to TRBJ2-7; TRBD2 is a possible D gene (6 bases). This sample comprised CD8+ T cells from PBMCs, obtained at baseline or after one month of anti-PD-1 therapy (not recorded which). CDR3 region: CASSADGGWYEQYF. The CDR3 DNA is TGTGCCAGCAGTGCGGACGGGGGATGGTACGAGCAGTACTTC.